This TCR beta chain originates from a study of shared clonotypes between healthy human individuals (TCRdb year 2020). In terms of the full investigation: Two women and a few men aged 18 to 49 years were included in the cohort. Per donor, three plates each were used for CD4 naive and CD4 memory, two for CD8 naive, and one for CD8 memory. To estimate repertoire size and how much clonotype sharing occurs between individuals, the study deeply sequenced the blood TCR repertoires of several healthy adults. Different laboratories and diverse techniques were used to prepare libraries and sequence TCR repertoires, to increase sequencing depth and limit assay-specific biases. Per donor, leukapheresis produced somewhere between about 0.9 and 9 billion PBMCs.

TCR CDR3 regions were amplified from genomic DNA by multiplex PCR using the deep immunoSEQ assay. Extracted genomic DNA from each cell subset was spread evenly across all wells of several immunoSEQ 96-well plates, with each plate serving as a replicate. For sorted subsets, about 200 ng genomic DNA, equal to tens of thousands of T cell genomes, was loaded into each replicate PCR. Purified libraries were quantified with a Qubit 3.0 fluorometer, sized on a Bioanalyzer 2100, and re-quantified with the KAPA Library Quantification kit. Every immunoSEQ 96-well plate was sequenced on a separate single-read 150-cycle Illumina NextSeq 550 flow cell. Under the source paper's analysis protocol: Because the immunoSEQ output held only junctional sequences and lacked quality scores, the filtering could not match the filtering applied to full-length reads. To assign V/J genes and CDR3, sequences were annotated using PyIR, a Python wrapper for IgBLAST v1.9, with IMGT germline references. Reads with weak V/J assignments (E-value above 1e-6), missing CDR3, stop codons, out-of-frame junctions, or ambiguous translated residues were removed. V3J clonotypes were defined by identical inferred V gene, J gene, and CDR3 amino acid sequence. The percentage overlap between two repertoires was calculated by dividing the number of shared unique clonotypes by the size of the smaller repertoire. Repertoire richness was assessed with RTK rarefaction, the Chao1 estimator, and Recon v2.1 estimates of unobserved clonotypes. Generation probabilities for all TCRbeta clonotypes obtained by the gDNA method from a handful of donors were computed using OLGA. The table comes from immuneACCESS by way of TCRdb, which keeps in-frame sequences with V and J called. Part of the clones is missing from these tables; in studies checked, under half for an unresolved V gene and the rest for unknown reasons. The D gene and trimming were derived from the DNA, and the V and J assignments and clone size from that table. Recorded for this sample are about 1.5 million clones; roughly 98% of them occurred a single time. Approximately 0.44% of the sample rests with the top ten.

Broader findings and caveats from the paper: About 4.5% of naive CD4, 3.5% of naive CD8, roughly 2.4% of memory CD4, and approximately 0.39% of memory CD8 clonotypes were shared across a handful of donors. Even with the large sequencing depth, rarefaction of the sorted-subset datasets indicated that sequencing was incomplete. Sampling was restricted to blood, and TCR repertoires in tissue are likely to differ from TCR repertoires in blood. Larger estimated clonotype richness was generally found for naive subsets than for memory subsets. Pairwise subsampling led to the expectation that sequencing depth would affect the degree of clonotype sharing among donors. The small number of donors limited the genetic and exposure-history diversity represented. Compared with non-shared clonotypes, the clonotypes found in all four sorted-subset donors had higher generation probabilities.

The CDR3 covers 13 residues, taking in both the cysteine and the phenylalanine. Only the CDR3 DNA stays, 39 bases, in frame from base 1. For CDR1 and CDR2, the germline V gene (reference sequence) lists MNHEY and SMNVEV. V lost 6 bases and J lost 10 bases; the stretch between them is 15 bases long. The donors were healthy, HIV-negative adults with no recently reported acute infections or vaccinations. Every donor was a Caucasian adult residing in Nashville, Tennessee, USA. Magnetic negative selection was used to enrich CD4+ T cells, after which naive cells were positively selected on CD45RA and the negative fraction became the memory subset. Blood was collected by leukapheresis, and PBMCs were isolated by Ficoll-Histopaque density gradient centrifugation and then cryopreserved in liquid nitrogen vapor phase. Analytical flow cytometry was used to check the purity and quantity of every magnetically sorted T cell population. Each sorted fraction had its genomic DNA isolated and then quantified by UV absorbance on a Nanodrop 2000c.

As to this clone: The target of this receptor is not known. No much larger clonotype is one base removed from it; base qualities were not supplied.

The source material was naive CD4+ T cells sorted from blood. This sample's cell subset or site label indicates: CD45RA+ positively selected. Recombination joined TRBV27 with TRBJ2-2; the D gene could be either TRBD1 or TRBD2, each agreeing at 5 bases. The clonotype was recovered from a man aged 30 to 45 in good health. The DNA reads TGTGCCAGCAGCCAATGGGGGACGCCGGAGCTGTTTTTT. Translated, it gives CASSQWGTPELFF.